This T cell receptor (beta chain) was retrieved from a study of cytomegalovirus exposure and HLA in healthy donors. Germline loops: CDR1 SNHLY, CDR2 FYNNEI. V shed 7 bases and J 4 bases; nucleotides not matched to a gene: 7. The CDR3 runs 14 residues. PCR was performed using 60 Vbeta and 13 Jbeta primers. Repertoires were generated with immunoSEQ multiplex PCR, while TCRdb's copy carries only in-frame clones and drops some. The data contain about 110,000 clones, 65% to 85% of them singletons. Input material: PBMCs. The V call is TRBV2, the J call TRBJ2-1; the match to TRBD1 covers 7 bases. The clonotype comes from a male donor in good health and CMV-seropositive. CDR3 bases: TGTGCCAGCACCAGACAGGGACCTTACAATGAGCAGTTCTTC. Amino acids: CASTRQGPYNEQFF.